Below are 14 T cell receptor beta chains sequenced from a single sample in a study of human T cells and chemical hapten exposure. MiXCR was run by TCRdb on the RACE reads, yielding one entry per CDR3 protein. Among some 39,000 distinct CDR3 sequences listed, more than 8% were seen once. The time point was: patch test 3, about 24 weeks after DPC sensitization. As for treatment: therapeutic diphenylcyclopropenone sensitization with weekly scalp DPC. The total RNA was obtained from whole blood that was not fractionated. The starting material was whole blood, obtained in connection with sensitization to the hapten diphenylcyclopropenone (DPC). The receptors originated from a man aged 45-60 years with alopecia areata. Some clones in this sample may be carry-over from other donors' samples.

This clonotype was counted ten times or more. The chain couples TRBV5-4 to TRBJ2-1; D could derive from TRBD1 or TRBD2 (6 bases each). The germline V and J ends were trimmed by 5 bases and 5 bases, with 20 bases remaining between them. Germline CDR1 reads SGHNT; CDR2 reads YYREEE (reference sequence). This CDR3 has 16 residues. The CDR3 sequence is CASRPPFGGLNNEQFF. Written as DNA, the CDR3 is TGTGCCAGCAGACCCCCTTTTGGGGGGCTCAACAATGAGCAGTTCTTC.

This clonotype occurred many times. The rearrangement links TRBV5-1 to TRBJ2-5, with D possibly being TRBD1 or TRBD2 (5 bases each). The CDR3 totals 15 residues. V gave up 0 bases and J gave up 4 bases, with 13 bases separating them. Germline CDR1 is SGHRS and CDR2 is YFSETQ. CDR3 in amino acids: CASSLAGTTIETQYF. The CDR3 DNA follows: TGCGCCAGCAGCTTGGCAGGGACGACAATAGAGACCCAGTACTTC.

In this sample, this clonotype turned up many times. This chain connects TRBV12-3 or TRBV12-4 to TRBJ1-5; TRBD1 matches at 7 bases. V gave up 2 bases and J gave up 10 bases; unmatched junction bases: 8. This CDR3 region has 14 residues. The CDR3 sequence is CASSLTGQLPPQHF. The CDR3 DNA follows: TGTGCCAGCAGTTTAACGGGACAGCTACCTCCCCAGCATTTT.

This clonotype was counted only a few times. The rearrangement joins TRBV28 to TRBJ2-7, with 8 bases aligning to TRBD1. V lost 6 bases to trimming and J lost 0 bases; unmatched junction nucleotides: 10. The CDR3 is 16 amino acids. Germline CDR1 is MDHEN and CDR2 is SYDVKM. The CDR3 reads CASSPRRTGPSYEQYF. CDR3 bases: TGTGCCAGCAGCCCCCGTAGGACAGGGCCCTCCTACGAGCAGTACTTC. Using reference TRBV28 and TRBJ2-7 for the parts outside the CDR3, the full variable domain is DVKVTQSSRYLVKRTGEKVFLECVQDMDHENMFWYRQDPGLGLRLIYFSYDVKMKEKGDIPEGYSVSREKKERFSLILESASTNQTSMYLCASSPRRTGPSYEQYFGPGTRLTVT.

This clonotype is a singleton in its sample. A much larger clone is a single base away; this may be a read error. V is TRBV6-6 and J is TRBJ2-2, with a possible D match to TRBD1 (6 bases). V was shortened by 6 bases and J by 1 base, with 9 bases between the two germline ends. The CDR3 runs to 14 residues. Germline-derived CDR1 and CDR2 are MNHNY and SVGAGI (reference sequence). CDR3 nucleotide sequence: TGTGCCAGCAGGCCGGGACAGAACACCGGGGAGCTGTTTTTT. It specifies CASRPGQNTGELFF.

This clonotype was recorded at least ten times. This CDR3 is CASNPGRGFGYGYTF. The CDR3 nucleotides read TGTGCCAGCAATCCTGGTCGGGGGTTTGGCTATGGCTACACCTTC. V is TRBV12-3 or TRBV12-4 and J is TRBJ1-2, with D perhaps matching TRBD1 (5 bases). This CDR3 has 15 amino acids. The V gene lost 7 bases and the J gene lost 4 bases, with 19 bases spanning the gap.

This clonotype showed up just a few times. The chain recombines TRBV29-1 with TRBJ1-2; perhaps TRBD1 as D (6 bases). V lost 7 bases and J 6 bases, leaving 9 bases between the germline ends. Germline V lookup: CDR1 SQVTM, CDR2 ANQGSEA. The CDR3 has 10 amino acids. CDR3 nucleotides: TGCAGCGAAAACAGGGATGGCTACACCTTC. Amino acid sequence: CSENRDGYTF.

The chain joins TRBV6-4 to TRBJ2-2; 9 positions match TRBD1. The CDR3 extends over 14 amino acids. In germline, CDR1 is MRHNA, CDR2 SNTAGT. J gave up 4 bases and V 6 bases, and 3 bases lay outside the gene matches. CDR3 sequence: CASRGQGITGELFF. The CDR3 DNA reads TGTGCCAGCAGGGGACAGGGAATCACCGGGGAGCTGTTTTTT.

The rearrangement joins TRBV29-1 to TRBJ1-2; no firm D call. The germline V gene has CDR1 SQVTM and CDR2 ANQGSEA. The V end lost 7 bases, the J end lost 0 bases, and 9 bases lay between the germline ends. CDR3 length: 12 residues. The CDR3 bases are TGCAGCGCTACTACAGCTAACTATGGCTACACCTTC. This codes for CSATTANYGYTF.

The chain couples TRBV27 to TRBJ1-2; 7 bases line up with TRBD1. CDR3 length: 14 amino acids. After removal of 4 bases from V and 3 bases from J, the junction contained 5 bases not matched to a gene. Germline V gene data show CDR1 as MNHEY and CDR2 as SMNVEV (reference sequence). The CDR3: CASSSGGTDYGYTF. CDR3 in DNA: TGTGCCAGCAGTTCTGGCGGGACAGACTATGGCTACACCTTC.

This clonotype is a singleton in its sample. This chain joins TRBV12-3 or TRBV12-4 and TRBJ2-3; tentative D call: TRBD1 (6 bases). The CDR3 runs 14 residues. With 1 base removed from V and 1 base from J, the gap between germline ends came to 6 bases. The CDR3 region has the DNA TGTGCCAGCAGTTTAGGGGGGCGCACAGATACGCAGTATTTT. Amino acid sequence: CASSLGGRTDTQYF.

This chain links TRBV29-1 with TRBJ2-7, with 7 bases matching TRBD1. CDR1 is SQVTM and CDR2 is ANQGSEA in the germline V gene. CDR3 size: 13 residues. Unmatched junction bases numbered 10, after V lost 4 bases and J lost 7 bases. CDR3: CSVARTGLGEQYF. CDR3 nucleotide sequence: TGCAGCGTTGCAAGGACAGGTCTTGGGGAGCAGTACTTC.

This chain uses TRBV5-1 with TRBJ2-2; D call uncertain. The length of the CDR3 is 14 residues. V was trimmed by 4 bases and J by 4 bases, leaving 11 bases between them. Germline lookup yields CDR1 SGHRS and CDR2 YFSETQ. The CDR3 region is CASSIPRGTGELFF. In nucleotides, the CDR3 is TGCGCCAGCAGCATCCCACGAGGCACCGGGGAGCTGTTTTTT.

This chain uses TRBV6-2 or TRBV6-3 with TRBJ1-1; no definite D call. The V gene lost 2 bases and the J gene lost 0 bases, with 7 bases spanning the gap. CDR3 length equals 14 residues. Germline V lookup: CDR1 MNHEY, CDR2 SVGEGT. This CDR3 reads CASSYPIMNTEAFF. The CDR3 DNA reads as TGTGCCAGCAGTTACCCCATTATGAACACTGAAGCTTTCTTT.